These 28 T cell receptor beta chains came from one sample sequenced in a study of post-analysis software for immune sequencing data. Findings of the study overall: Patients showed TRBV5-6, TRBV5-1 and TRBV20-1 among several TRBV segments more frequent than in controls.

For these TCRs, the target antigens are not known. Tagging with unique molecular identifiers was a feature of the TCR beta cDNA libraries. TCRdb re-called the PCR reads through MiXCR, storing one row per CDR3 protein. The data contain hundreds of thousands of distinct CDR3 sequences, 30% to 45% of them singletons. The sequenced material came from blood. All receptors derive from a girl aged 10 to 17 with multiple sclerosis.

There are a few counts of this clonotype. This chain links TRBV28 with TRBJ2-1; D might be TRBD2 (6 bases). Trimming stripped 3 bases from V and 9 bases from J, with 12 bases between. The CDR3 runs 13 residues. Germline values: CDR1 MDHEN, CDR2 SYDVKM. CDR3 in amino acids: CASSFRAGVEQFF. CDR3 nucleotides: TGTGCCAGCAGTTTCCGAGCGGGTGTTGAGCAGTTCTTC.

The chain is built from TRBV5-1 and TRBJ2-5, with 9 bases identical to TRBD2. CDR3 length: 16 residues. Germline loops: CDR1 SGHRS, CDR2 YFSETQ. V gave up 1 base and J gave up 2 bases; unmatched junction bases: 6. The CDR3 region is CASSLFGSGGQETQYF. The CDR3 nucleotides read TGCGCCAGCAGCTTGTTCGGTAGCGGGGGTCAAGAGACCCAGTACTTC.

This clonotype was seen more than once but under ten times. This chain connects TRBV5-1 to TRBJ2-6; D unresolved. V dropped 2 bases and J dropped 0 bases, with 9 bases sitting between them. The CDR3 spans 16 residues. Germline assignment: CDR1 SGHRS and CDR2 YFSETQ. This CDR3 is CASSFQMISGANVLTF. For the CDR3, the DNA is TGCGCCAGCAGCTTCCAGATGATCTCTGGGGCCAACGTCCTGACTTTC.

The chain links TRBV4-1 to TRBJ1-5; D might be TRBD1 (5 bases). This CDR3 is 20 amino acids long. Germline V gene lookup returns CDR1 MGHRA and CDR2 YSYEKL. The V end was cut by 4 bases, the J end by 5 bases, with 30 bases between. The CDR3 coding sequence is TGCGCCAGCAGCCGTTTATGGGGGTGGGGGTCAAGTGGGGCCGATCAGCCCCAGCATTTT. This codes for CASSRLWGWGSSGADQPQHF.

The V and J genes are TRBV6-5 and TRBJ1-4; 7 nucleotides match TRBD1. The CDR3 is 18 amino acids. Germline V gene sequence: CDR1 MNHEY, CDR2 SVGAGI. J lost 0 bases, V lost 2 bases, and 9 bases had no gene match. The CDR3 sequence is CASSYTPGGRATNEKLFF. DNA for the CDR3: TGTGCCAGCAGTTACACGCCAGGGGGTAGGGCAACTAATGAAAAACTGTTTTTT.

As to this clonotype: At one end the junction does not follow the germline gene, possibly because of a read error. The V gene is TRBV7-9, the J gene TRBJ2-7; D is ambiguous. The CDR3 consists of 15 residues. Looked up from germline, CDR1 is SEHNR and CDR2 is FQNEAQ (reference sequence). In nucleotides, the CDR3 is TGTGTCAGCAGCTTAGCCACCCAAGCCTCCTACGAGCAGTACTTC. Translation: CVSSLATQASYEQYF.

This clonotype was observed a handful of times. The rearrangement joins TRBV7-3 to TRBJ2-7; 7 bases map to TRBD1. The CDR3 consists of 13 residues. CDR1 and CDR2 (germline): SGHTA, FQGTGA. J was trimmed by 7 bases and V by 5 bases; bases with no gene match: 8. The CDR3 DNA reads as TGTGCCAGCAGCCCGGGACAGTCTTCAGAGCAGTACTTC. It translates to CASSPGQSSEQYF.

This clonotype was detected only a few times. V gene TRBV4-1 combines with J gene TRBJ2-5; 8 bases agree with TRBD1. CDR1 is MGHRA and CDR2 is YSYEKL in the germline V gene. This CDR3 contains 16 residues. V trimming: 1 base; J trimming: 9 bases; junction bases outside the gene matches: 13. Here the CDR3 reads CASSQGPSGGSRAQYF. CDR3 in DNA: TGCGCCAGCAGCCAAGGCCCCTCAGGGGGCTCCCGGGCCCAGTACTTC.

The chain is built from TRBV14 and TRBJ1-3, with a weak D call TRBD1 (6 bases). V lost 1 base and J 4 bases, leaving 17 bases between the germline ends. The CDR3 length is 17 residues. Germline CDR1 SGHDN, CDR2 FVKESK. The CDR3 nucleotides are TGTGCCAGCAGCCAAGGACCCAGGGGTCGAAAGGGAAACACCATATATTTT. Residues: CASSQGPRGRKGNTIYF.

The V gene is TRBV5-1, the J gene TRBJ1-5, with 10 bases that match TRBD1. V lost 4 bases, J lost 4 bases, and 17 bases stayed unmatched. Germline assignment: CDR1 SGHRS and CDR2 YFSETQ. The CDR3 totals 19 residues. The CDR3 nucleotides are TGCGCCAGCAGCCCTCGCGACAGGGGGCACATTCAGGGGAATCAGCCCCAGCATTTT. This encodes CASSPRDRGHIQGNQPQHF.

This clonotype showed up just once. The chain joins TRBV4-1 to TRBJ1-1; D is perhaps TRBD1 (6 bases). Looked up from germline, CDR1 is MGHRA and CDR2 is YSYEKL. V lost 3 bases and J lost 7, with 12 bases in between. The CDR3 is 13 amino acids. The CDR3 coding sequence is TGCGCCAGCAGCCATAGGACAGACTATGAAGCTTTCTTT. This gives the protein CASSHRTDYEAFF.

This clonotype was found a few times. CDR3 region: CASSSTTIYEQYF. The DNA of the CDR3 is TGTGCCAGCAGCTCTACAACCATCTACGAGCAGTACTTC. The chain recombines TRBV7-9 with TRBJ2-7; D call uncertain. V lost 4 bases and J 3 bases, leaving 10 bases between the germline ends. Germline CDR1 reads SEHNR; CDR2 reads FQNEAQ (reference sequence). The CDR3 runs to 13 residues.

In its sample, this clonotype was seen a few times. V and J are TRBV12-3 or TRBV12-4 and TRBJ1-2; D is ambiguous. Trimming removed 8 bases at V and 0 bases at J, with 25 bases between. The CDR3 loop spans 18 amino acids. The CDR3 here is CASALQRGRTNSNYGYTF. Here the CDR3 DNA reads TGTGCCAGCGCCCTCCAGAGAGGCAGAACCAACTCTAACTATGGCTACACCTTC.

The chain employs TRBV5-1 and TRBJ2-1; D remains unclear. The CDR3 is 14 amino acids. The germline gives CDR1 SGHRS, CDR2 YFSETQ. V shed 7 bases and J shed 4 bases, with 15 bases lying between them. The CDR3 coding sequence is TGCGCCAGCCGTGGACCAAAGATATACAATGAGCAGTTCTTC. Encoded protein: CASRGPKIYNEQFF.

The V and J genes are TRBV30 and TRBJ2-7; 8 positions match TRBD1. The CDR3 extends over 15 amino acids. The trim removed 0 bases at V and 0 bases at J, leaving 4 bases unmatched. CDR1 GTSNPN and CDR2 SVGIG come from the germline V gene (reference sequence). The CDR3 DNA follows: TGTGCCTGGAGTGTCGGGACAGGTAACTCCTACGAGCAGTACTTC. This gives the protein CAWSVGTGNSYEQYF.

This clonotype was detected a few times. CDR3 loop: CAISKGGGVRGEQYF. CDR3 bases: TGTGCCATCAGTAAGGGAGGAGGGGTCCGGGGGGAGCAGTACTTC. J is TRBJ2-7 and V is TRBV10-3, with a possible D match to TRBD2 (6 bases). Between the trimmed V and J ends, which lost 5 bases and 7 bases, there was a span of 21 bases. The CDR3 loop spans 15 amino acids. The germline V gene has CDR1 ENHRY and CDR2 SYGVKD.

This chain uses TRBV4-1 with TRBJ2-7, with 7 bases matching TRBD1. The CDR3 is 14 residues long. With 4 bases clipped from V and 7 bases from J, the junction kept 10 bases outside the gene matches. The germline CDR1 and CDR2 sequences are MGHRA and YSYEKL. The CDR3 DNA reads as TGCGCCAGCAGCCCCCTGACAGGGAGCAATGAGCAGTACTTC. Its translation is CASSPLTGSNEQYF.

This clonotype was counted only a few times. Here the CDR3 DNA reads TGTGCCAGCAGCGTGGACGGCATGAACACTGAAGCTTTCTTT. Its protein product is CASSVDGMNTEAFF. V usage is TRBV7-3 and J usage is TRBJ1-1; D gene uncertain. V lost 5 bases, J lost 0 bases, and 10 bases lay in between. CDR1 and CDR2 (germline): SGHTA, FQGTGA. The CDR3 extends over 14 amino acids.

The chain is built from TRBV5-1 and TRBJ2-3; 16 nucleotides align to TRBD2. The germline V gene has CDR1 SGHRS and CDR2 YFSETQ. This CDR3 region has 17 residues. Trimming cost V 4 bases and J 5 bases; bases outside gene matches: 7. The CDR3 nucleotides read TGCGCCAGCAGCGGGACTAGCGGGGGGGCAGTCGGAGATACGCAGTATTTT. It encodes CASSGTSGGAVGDTQYF.

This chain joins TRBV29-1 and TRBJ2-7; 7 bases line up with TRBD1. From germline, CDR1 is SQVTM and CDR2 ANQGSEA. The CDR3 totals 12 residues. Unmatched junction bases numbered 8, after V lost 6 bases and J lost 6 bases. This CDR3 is CSVDQGTAEQYF. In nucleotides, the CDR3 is TGCAGCGTGGACCAGGGGACAGCCGAGCAGTACTTC.

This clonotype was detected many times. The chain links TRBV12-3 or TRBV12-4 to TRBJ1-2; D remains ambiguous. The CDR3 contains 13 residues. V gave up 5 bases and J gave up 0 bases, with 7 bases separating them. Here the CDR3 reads CASSLSANYGYTF. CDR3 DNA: TGTGCCAGCAGTCTCAGTGCTAACTATGGCTACACCTTC.

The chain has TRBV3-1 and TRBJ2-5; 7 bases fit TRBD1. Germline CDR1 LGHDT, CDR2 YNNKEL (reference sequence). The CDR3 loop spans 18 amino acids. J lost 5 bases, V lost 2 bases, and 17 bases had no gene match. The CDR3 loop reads CASSQLIKGQAQGETQYF. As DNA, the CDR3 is TGTGCCAGCAGCCAATTAATTAAAGGACAGGCTCAGGGGGAGACCCAGTACTTC.

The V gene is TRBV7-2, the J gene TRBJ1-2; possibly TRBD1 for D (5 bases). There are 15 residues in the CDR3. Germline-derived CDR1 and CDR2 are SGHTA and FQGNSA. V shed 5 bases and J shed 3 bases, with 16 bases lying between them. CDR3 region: CASSLRGGSDYGYTF. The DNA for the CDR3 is TGTGCCAGCAGCCTCCGGGGGGGAAGCGACTATGGCTACACCTTC.

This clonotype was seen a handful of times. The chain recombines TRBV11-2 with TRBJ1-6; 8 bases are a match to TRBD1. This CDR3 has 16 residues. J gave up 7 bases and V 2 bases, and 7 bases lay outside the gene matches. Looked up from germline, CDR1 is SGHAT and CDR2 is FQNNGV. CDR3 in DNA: TGTGCCAGCAGCTTAAGGACAGGGATAGTGAATTCACCCCTCCACTTT. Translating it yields CASSLRTGIVNSPLHF.

The CDR3 DNA reads as TGCAGTGCTCTCCCCCAATCTAGCGGGAGCTCCTACGAGCAGTACTTC. This translates into CSALPQSSGSSYEQYF. The genes are TRBV20-1 and TRBJ2-7; 10 positions match TRBD2. This CDR3 region has 16 residues. J was trimmed by 0 bases and V by 5 bases; bases with no gene match: 10. Germline V gene lookup returns CDR1 DFQATT and CDR2 SNEGSKA (reference sequence).

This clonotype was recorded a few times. CDR3 sequence reads: CSAQPSSNQPQHF. In DNA, the CDR3 is TGCAGTGCCCAGCCCAGTAGCAATCAGCCCCAGCATTTT. The chain recombines TRBV20-1 with TRBJ1-5; D gene uncertain. This CDR3 is built from 13 residues. The V gene lost 6 bases and the J gene lost 0 bases, with 9 bases spanning the gap. Germline loops: CDR1 DFQATT, CDR2 SNEGSKA (reference sequence).

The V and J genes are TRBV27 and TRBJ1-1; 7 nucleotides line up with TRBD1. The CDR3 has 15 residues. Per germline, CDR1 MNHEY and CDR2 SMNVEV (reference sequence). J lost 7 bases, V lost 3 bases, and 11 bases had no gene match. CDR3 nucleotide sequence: TGTGCCAGCAGTTTGGGGCTGGCAGGGGGAAATGAAGCTTTCTTT. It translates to CASSLGLAGGNEAFF.

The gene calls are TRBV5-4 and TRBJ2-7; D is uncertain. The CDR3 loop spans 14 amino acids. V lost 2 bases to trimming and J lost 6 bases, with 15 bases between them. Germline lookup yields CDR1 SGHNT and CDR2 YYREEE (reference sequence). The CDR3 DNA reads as TGTGCCAGCAGCTTAGACCCCTCAAGAGGCGAGCAGTACTTC. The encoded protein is CASSLDPSRGEQYF.